This record covers a single TCR beta chain. What it binds is not known. The data were obtained in a study of shared clonotypes between healthy human individuals. Whole-study findings and limits: Against clonotypes common to all four donors, non-shared ones had lower generation probabilities. Exclusively blood specimens were collected; tissue repertoires likely differ.

Naive-designated CD8 cells lacked CD45RO, were positively enriched for CCR7, and omitted terminally differentiated effector memory CD45RA+ cells. CDR3 length equals 14 residues. Germline CDR1 and CDR2: MNHEY and SMNVEV (reference sequence). Trimming shortened V by 3 bases and J by 5 bases, and 13 bases separated the two germline ends. Genomic DNA of each subset was evenly split across several immunoSEQ plates. Repertoires were generated with immunoSEQ multiplex PCR, while TCRdb's copy carries only in-frame clones and drops some. Among 650,000 to 800,000 clones listed, about 90% were seen once. The sequence derives from a young man in good health. This rearrangement joins TRBV27 to TRBJ2-5; tentatively, D is TRBD2 (6 bases). What was sequenced was naive CD8+ T cells sorted from blood. The DNA for the CDR3 is TGTGCCAGCAGTTTTTCCACTAGCCGGGAGACCCAGTACTTC. It yields the protein CASSFSTSRETQYF.